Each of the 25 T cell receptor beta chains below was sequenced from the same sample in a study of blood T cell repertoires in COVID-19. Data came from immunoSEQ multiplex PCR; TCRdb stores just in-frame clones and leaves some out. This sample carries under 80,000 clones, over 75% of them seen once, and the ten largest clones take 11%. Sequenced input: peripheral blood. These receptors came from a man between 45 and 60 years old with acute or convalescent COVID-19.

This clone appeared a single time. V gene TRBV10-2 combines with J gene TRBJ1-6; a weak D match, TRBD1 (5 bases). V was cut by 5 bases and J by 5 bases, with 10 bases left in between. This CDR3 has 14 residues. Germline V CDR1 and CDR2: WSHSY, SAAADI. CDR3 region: CASSWGEDNSPLHF. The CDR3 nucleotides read TGCGCCAGCAGTTGGGGGGAGGATAATTCACCCCTCCACTTT.

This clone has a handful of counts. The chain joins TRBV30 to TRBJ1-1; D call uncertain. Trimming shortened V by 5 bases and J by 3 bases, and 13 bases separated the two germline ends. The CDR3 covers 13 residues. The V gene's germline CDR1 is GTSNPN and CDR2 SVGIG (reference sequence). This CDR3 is CAWGSGADTEAFF. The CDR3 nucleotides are TGTGCCTGGGGAAGCGGCGCTGACACTGAAGCTTTCTTT. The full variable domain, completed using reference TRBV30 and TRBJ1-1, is SQTIHQWPATLVQPVGSPLSLECTVEGTSNPNLYWYRQAAGRGLQLLFYSVGIGQISSEVPQNLSASRPQDRQFILSSKKLLLSDSGFYLCAWGSGADTEAFFGQGTRLTVV.

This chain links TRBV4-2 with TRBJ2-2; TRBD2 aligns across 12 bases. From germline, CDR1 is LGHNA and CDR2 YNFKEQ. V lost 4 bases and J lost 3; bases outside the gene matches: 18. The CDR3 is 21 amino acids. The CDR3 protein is CASSPESFRLAGDDDTGELFF. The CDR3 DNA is TGTGCCAGCAGCCCAGAGAGTTTCAGACTAGCGGGAGACGATGACACCGGGGAGCTGTTTTTT.

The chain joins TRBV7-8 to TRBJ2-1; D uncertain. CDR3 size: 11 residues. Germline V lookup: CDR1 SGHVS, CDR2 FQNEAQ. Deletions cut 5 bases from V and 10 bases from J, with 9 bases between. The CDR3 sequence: CASSLDEEQFF. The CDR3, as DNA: TGTGCCAGCAGCCTAGACGAGGAGCAGTTCTTC. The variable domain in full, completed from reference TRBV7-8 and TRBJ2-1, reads GAGVSQSPRYKVAKRGQDVALRCDPISGHVSLFWYQQALGQGPEFLTYFQNEAQLDKSGLPSDRFFAERPEGSVSTLKIQRTQQEDSAVYLCASSLDEEQFFGPGTRLTVL.

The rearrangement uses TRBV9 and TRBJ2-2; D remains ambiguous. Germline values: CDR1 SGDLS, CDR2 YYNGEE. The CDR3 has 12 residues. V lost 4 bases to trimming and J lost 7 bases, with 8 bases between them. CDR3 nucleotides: TGTGCCAGCAGCCGGGTGGGCGGGGAGCTGTTTTTT. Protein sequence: CASSRVGGELFF.

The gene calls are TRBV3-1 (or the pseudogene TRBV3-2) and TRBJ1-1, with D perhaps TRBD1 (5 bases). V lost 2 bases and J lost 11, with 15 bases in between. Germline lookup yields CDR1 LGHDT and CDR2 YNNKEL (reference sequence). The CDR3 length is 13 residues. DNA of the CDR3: TGTGCCAGCAGCCAACAGGGACTGAGCCGGGCTTTCTTT. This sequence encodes CASSQQGLSRAFF.

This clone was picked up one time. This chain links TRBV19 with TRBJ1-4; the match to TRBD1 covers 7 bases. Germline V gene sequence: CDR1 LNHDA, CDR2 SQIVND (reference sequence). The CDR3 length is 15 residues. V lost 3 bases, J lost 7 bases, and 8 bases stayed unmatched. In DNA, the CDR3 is TGTGCCAGTAGTATTCATCGCCCAGGGGGTGAAAAACTGTTTTTT. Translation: CASSIHRPGGEKLFF. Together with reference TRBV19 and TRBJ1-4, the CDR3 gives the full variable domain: DGGITQSPKYLFRKEGQNVTLSCEQNLNHDAMYWYRQDPGQGLRLIYYSQIVNDFQKGDIAEGYSVSREKKESFPLTVTSAQKNPTAFYLCASSIHRPGGEKLFFGSGTQLSVL.

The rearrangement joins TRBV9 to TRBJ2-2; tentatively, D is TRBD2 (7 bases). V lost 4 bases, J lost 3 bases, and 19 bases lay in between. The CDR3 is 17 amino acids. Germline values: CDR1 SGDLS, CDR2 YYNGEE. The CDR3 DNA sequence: TGTGCCAGCAGCTTTGGGGGCGGGGGCGCGGACACCGGGGAGCTGTTTTTT. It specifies CASSFGGGGADTGELFF.

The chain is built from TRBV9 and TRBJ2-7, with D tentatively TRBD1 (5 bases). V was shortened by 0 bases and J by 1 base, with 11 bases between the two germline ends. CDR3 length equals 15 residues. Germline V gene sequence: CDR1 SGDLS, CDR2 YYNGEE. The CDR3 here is CASSVATGFSYEQYF. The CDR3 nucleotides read TGTGCCAGCAGCGTAGCTACAGGATTTTCCTACGAGCAGTACTTC.

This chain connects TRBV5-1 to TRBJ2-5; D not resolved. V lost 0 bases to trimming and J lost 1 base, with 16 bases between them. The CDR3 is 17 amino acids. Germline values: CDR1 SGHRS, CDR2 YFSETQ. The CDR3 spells CASSLGQTLVGQETQYF. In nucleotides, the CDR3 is TGCGCCAGCAGCTTGGGACAAACGCTGGTGGGCCAAGAGACCCAGTACTTC.

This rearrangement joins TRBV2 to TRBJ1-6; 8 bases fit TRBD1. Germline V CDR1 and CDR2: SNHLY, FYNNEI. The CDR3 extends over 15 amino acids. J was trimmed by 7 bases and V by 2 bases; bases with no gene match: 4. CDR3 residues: CASSERGQVNSPLHF. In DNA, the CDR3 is TGTGCCAGCAGTGAAAGGGGACAGGTGAATTCACCCCTCCACTTT.

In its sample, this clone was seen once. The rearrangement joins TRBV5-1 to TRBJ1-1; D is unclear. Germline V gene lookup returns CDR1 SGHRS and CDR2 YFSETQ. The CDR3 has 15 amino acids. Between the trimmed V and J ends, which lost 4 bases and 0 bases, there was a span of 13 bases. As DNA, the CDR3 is TGCGCCAGCAGCCCGAACGGGGTTATGAACACTGAAGCTTTCTTT. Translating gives CASSPNGVMNTEAFF. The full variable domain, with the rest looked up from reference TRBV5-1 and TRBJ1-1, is KAGVTQTPRYLIKTRGQQVTLSCSPISGHRSVSWYQQTPGQGLQFLFEYFSETQRNKGNFPGRFSGRQFSNSRSEMNVSTLELGDSALYLCASSPNGVMNTEAFFGQGTRLTVV.

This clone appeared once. Written as DNA, the CDR3 is TGTGCCAGCAGCTCCCTCGGACGGGGTGAAGGGAACACTGAAGCTTTCTTT. It yields the protein CASSSLGRGEGNTEAFF. The chain recombines TRBV7-2 with TRBJ1-1; D call uncertain. Germline values: CDR1 SGHTA, CDR2 FQGNSA. The CDR3 sequence is 17 residues long. The V end was cut by 4 bases, the J end by 1 base, with 19 bases between.

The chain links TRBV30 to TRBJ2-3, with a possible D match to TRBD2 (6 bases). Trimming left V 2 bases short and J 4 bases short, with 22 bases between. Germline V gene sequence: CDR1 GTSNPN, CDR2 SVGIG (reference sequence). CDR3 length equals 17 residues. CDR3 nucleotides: TGTGCCTGGAGTTTGGTGACCCCCGGAGGGCGACCAGATACGCAGTATTTT. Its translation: CAWSLVTPGGRPDTQYF.

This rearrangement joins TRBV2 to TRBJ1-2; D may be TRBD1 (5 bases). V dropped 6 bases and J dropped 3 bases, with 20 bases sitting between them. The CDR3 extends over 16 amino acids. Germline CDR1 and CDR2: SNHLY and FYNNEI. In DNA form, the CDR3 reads TGTGCCAGCAGGGGGATATCTTGGGGGGTCGACTATGGCTACACCTTC. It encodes CASRGISWGVDYGYTF.

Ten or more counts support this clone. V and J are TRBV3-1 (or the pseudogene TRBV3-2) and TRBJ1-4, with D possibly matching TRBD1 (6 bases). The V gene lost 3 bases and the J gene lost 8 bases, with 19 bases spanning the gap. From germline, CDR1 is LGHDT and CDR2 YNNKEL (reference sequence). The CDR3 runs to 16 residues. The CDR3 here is CASSHPDRTECEKLFF. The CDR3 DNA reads TGTGCCAGCAGCCACCCTGACAGGACCGAGTGCGAAAAACTGTTTTTT.

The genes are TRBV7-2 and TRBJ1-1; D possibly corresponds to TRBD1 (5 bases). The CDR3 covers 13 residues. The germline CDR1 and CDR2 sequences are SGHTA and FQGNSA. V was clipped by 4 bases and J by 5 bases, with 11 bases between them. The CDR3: CASSSRVGTEAFF. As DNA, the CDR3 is TGTGCCAGCAGCTCCAGGGTGGGGACTGAAGCTTTCTTT.

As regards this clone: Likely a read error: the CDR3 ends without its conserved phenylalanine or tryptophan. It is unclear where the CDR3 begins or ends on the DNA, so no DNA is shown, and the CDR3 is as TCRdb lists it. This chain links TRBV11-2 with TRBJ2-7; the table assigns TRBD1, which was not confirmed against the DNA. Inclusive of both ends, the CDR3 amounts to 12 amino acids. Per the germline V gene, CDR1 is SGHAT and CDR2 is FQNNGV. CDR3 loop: CASSPLNRDRVI.

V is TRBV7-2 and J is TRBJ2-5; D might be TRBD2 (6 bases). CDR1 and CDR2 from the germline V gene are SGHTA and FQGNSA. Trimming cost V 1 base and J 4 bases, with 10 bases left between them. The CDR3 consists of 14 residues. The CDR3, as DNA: TGTGCCAGCAGCTTAGGAGGAGGGCGAGAGACCCAGTACTTC. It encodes CASSLGGGRETQYF.

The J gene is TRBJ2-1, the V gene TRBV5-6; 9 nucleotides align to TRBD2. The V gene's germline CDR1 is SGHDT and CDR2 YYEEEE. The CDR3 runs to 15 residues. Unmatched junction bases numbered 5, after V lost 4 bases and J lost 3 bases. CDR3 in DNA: TGTGCCAGCAGCCCCCCTAGCGGGATCTACAATGAGCAGTTCTTC. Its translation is CASSPPSGIYNEQFF.

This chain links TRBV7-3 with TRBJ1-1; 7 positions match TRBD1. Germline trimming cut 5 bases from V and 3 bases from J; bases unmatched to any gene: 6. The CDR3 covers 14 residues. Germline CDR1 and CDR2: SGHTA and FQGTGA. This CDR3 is CASSVTGPDTEAFF. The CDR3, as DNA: TGTGCCAGCAGCGTGACAGGGCCGGACACTGAAGCTTTCTTT.

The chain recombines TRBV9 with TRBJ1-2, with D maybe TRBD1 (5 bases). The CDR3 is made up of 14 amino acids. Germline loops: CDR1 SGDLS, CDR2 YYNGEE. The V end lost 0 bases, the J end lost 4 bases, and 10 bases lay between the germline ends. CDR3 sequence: CASSVEQAPYGYTF. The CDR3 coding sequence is TGTGCCAGCAGCGTAGAACAGGCCCCCTATGGCTACACCTTC.

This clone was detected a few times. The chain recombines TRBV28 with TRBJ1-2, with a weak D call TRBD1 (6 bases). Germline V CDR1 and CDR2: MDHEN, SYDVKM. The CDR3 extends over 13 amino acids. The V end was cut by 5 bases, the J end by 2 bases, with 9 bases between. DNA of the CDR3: TGTGCCAGCAGTGATACAGGGAACTATGGCTACACCTTC. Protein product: CASSDTGNYGYTF.

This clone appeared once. Here the CDR3 reads CASSDIGSLIGLRNGYTF. The CDR3 nucleotides read TGTGCCAGCAGTGACATCGGGTCCTTGATTGGGTTAAGGAATGGCTACACCTTC. This chain links TRBV6-4 with TRBJ1-2; D call uncertain. V lost 2 bases and J lost 6, with 25 bases in between. In germline, CDR1 is MRHNA, CDR2 SNTAGT. The CDR3 has 18 amino acids.

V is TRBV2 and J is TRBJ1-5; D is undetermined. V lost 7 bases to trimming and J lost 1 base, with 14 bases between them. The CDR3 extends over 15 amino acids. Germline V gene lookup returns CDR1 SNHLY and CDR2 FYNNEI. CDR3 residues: CASKLRVGSNQPQHF. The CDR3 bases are TGTGCCAGCAAGCTGAGGGTTGGGAGCAATCAGCCCCAGCATTTT.